Each of the 32 T cell receptor beta chains below was sequenced from the same sample in a study of immune evolution from preneoplasia to lung adenocarcinoma. The method was immunoSEQ multiplex PCR; TCRdb's version includes in-frame clones alone and lacks a portion of them. Here the sample spans thousands of clones, around 81% being singletons. The sequenced material came from FFPE adjacent normal lung tissue. These receptors all stem from a donor of 70 years or more with lung adenocarcinoma.

V is TRBV11-2 and J is TRBJ1-1; possible D gene TRBD1, 6 bases. CDR3 size: 13 residues. Trimming pared 3 bases from V and 1 base from J, leaving 6 bases between. The germline V gene has CDR1 SGHAT and CDR2 FQNNGV. The CDR3 DNA follows: TGTGCCAGCAGCTTGGGGGCGAACACTGAAGCTTTCTTT. Protein sequence: CASSLGANTEAFF.

This rearrangement joins TRBV6-5 to TRBJ1-2, with TRBD1 matching over 10 bases. This CDR3 has 14 residues. CDR1 and CDR2 from the germline V gene are MNHEY and SVGAGI. Trimming took 6 bases from V and 4 from J; bases not matched to a gene: 5. The CDR3: CASRDRGRVYGYTF. Here the CDR3 DNA reads TGTGCCAGCAGAGACAGGGGGCGTGTCTATGGCTACACCTTC.

The V call is TRBV28, the J call TRBJ2-1; perhaps TRBD2 as D (6 bases). Trimming left V 2 bases short and J 0 bases short, with 11 bases between. CDR1 is MDHEN, CDR2 SYDVKM, per germline. The CDR3 sequence is 16 residues long. This CDR3 is CASSLERARSYNEQFF. In nucleotides, the CDR3 is TGTGCCAGCAGTTTAGAGCGGGCCCGCTCCTACAATGAGCAGTTCTTC.

The chain couples TRBV7-9 to TRBJ2-7; 10 bases agree with TRBD2. The germline V gene encodes CDR1 SEHNR and CDR2 FQNEAQ (reference sequence). V shed 1 base, J shed 3 bases, and the junction held 3 bases outside the gene matches. There are 15 residues in the CDR3. CDR3 region: CASSLDLAGDYEQYF. The CDR3, as DNA: TGTGCCAGCAGCTTAGACCTAGCGGGAGACTACGAGCAGTACTTC.

The rearrangement links TRBV7-9 to TRBJ2-7; perhaps TRBD1 as D (5 bases). V lost 0 bases, J lost 6 bases, and 15 bases lay in between. CDR1 is SEHNR, CDR2 FQNEAQ, per germline (reference sequence). The CDR3 has 15 amino acids. CDR3 protein: CASSLAGVGLSEQYF. CDR3 sequence (DNA): TGTGCCAGCAGCTTAGCAGGGGTTGGTCTCTCCGAGCAGTACTTC.

This clone was detected a few times. The rearrangement links TRBV9 to TRBJ2-5; perhaps TRBD2 as D (5 bases). V lost 3 bases, J lost 1 base, and 10 bases lay in between. Germline values: CDR1 SGDLS, CDR2 YYNGEE. This CDR3 comprises 14 residues. CDR3 region: CASSGESSQETQYF. CDR3 DNA: TGTGCCAGCAGCGGGGAGTCTTCCCAAGAGACCCAGTACTTC.

V is TRBV9 and J is TRBJ1-2; D not resolved. The CDR3 totals 12 residues. Deletions cut 0 bases from V and 4 bases from J, with 4 bases between. Germline CDR1 and CDR2: SGDLS and YYNGEE. This chain's CDR3 is CASSVGPYGYTF. For the CDR3, the DNA is TGTGCCAGCAGCGTAGGACCCTATGGCTACACCTTC.

The CDR3 region has the DNA TGTGCCAGCAGCGTAGGGCAGGGTAACCACGAGCAGTACTTC. It translates to CASSVGQGNHEQYF. The J gene is TRBJ2-7, the V gene TRBV9; tentatively, D is TRBD1 (5 bases). The CDR3 sequence is 14 residues long. The V gene lost 0 bases and the J gene lost 5 bases, with 12 bases spanning the gap. Germline V CDR1 and CDR2: SGDLS, YYNGEE.

The rearrangement uses TRBV7-6 and TRBJ1-3; D remains ambiguous. Per the germline V gene, CDR1 is SGHVS and CDR2 is FNYEAQ. The CDR3 loop spans 14 amino acids. V was shortened by 5 bases and J by 2 bases, with 10 bases between the two germline ends. CDR3 amino acids: CASSPDDPGNTIYF. The CDR3 DNA is TGTGCCAGCAGCCCTGACGACCCTGGAAACACCATATATTTT.

This chain links TRBV6-5 with TRBJ2-1; D may be TRBD1 (5 bases). The germline V and J ends were trimmed by 6 bases and 8 bases, with 8 bases remaining between them. The CDR3 runs to 11 residues. Germline V CDR1 and CDR2: MNHEY, SVGAGI. The CDR3 nucleotides are TGTGCCAGCAGCGCAGGGCATGAGCAGTTCTTC. Translated, it gives CASSAGHEQFF.

V and J are TRBV6-5 and TRBJ1-1; D not certain. The CDR3 covers 12 residues. Trimming took off 10 bases at V and 3 bases at J, with 12 bases between the two ends. Germline V gene sequence: CDR1 MNHEY, CDR2 SVGAGI. The CDR3 bases are TGTGCCATCGCTGGGCCCGACACTGAAGCTTTCTTT. Its protein product is CAIAGPDTEAFF.

DNA for the CDR3: TGTGCCTGGAGTGTACCGAGGAGCATAGCCAAAAACATTCAGTACTTC. It codes for CAWSVPRSIAKNIQYF. The V and J genes are TRBV30 and TRBJ2-4, with unresolved D. CDR3 length: 16 amino acids. The germline V gene has CDR1 GTSNPN and CDR2 SVGIG (reference sequence). V lost 0 bases to trimming and J lost 0 bases, with 12 bases between them.

V usage is TRBV29-1 and J usage is TRBJ2-2, with 7 bases that match TRBD1. The CDR3 covers 14 residues. The V segment lost 7 bases and the J segment 0 bases; nucleotides outside the gene matches: 5. CDR1 and CDR2 (germline): SQVTM, ANQGSEA. CDR3 in amino acids: CSAKGAANTGELFF. In DNA form, the CDR3 reads TGCAGCGCCAAGGGGGCGGCGAACACCGGGGAGCTGTTTTTT.

In its sample, this clone ranks as large (0.1 to 1%). This chain uses TRBV11-3 with TRBJ2-1, with no clear D. CDR1 and CDR2 from the germline V gene are SGHNT and YENEEA. V gave up 5 bases and J gave up 5 bases, with 13 bases separating them. The CDR3 contains 14 residues. The CDR3 DNA reads as TGTGCCAGCAGCGCCCTTTCCGGTAACAATGAGCAGTTCTTC. The encoded protein is CASSALSGNNEQFF.

This chain uses TRBV28 with TRBJ2-1, with 9 nucleotides matching TRBD2. The CDR3 loop spans 17 amino acids. Germline V gene sequence: CDR1 MDHEN, CDR2 SYDVKM. V lost 6 bases to trimming and J lost 0 bases; unmatched junction nucleotides: 9. CDR3 residues: CASSPGGSGGSYNEQFF. CDR3 bases: TGTGCCAGCAGCCCAGGGGGTAGCGGGGGCTCCTACAATGAGCAGTTCTTC. Variable domain in full (rest from reference TRBV28 and TRBJ2-1): DVKVTQSSRYLVKRTGEKVFLECVQDMDHENMFWYRQDPGLGLRLIYFSYDVKMKEKGDIPEGYSVSREKKERFSLILESASTNQTSMYLCASSPGGSGGSYNEQFFGPGTRLTVL.

This clone was seen just once. This chain uses TRBV30 with TRBJ2-5, with 13 bases lining up with TRBD2. The CDR3 runs to 17 residues. Germline assignment: CDR1 GTSNPN and CDR2 SVGIG (reference sequence). Germline trimming cut 2 bases from V and 2 bases from J; bases unmatched to any gene: 8. The CDR3: CAWSTGLAGVNQETQYF. CDR3 DNA sequence: TGTGCCTGGAGTACAGGACTAGCGGGAGTTAATCAAGAGACCCAGTACTTC.

The V and J genes are TRBV18 and TRBJ1-2; D gene ambiguous. V was clipped by 2 bases and J by 0 bases, with 4 bases between them. Germline-derived CDR1 and CDR2 are KGHSH and LQKENI. The CDR3 extends over 13 amino acids. This chain's CDR3 is CASSPGTNYGYTF. The CDR3 DNA is TGTGCCAGCTCACCAGGGACTAACTATGGCTACACCTTC. The variable domain in full, with the rest retrieved from reference TRBV18 and TRBJ1-2, is NAGVMQNPRHLVRRRGQEARLRCSPMKGHSHVYWYRQLPEEGLKFMVYLQKENIIDESGMPKERFSAEFPKEGPSILRIQQVVRGDSAAYFCASSPGTNYGYTFGSGTRLTVV.

The chain combines TRBV5-1 with TRBJ2-1; D could derive from TRBD1 or TRBD2 (7 bases each). The germline CDR1 and CDR2 sequences are SGHRS and YFSETQ. CDR3 length: 15 amino acids. Trimming took off 4 bases at V and 4 bases at J, with 15 bases between the two ends. CDR3 region: CASSEAGQSYNEQFF. The CDR3 nucleotides are TGCGCCAGCAGCGAAGCGGGACAGTCGTACAATGAGCAGTTCTTC.

This chain joins TRBV27 and TRBJ2-1; 11 positions agree with TRBD2. Losses at the gene ends were 4 bases for V and 2 bases for J; bases not matched to a gene: 10. CDR3 length: 18 residues. The V gene's germline CDR1 is MNHEY and CDR2 SMNVEV (reference sequence). CDR3 in amino acids: CASSSGTSGVGTYNEQFF. The CDR3 DNA follows: TGTGCCAGCAGTTCCGGGACTAGCGGAGTGGGAACCTACAATGAGCAGTTCTTC.

The chain carries TRBV6-6 and TRBJ1-5, with D possibly TRBD1 on 5 matching bases. V was trimmed by 5 bases and J by 2 bases, leaving 16 bases between them. The germline CDR1 and CDR2 sequences are MNHNY and SVGAGI (reference sequence). The CDR3 is 16 residues long. CDR3 sequence: CASSAILGLGNQPQHF. CDR3 in DNA: TGTGCCAGCAGTGCGATTTTGGGGCTTGGCAATCAGCCCCAGCATTTT.

The chain links TRBV28 to TRBJ2-7; TRBD1 matches 7 bases. Germline values: CDR1 MDHEN, CDR2 SYDVKM. Trimming took 2 bases from V and 2 from J; bases not matched to a gene: 6. This CDR3 region has 15 residues. Here the CDR3 reads CASSLEDRKTYEQYF. The DNA for the CDR3 is TGTGCCAGCAGTTTAGAGGACAGGAAGACCTACGAGCAGTACTTC.

The chain employs TRBV5-1 and TRBJ2-2; D unclear. There are 14 residues in the CDR3. With 4 bases removed from V and 0 bases from J, the gap between germline ends came to 7 bases. Germline-derived CDR1 and CDR2 are SGHRS and YFSETQ. The CDR3, as DNA: TGCGCCAGCAGCACCGATACGAACACCGGGGAGCTGTTTTTT. The encoded protein is CASSTDTNTGELFF.

The J gene is TRBJ2-7, the V gene TRBV5-1; D is undetermined. The germline V and J ends were trimmed by 4 bases and 4 bases, with 9 bases remaining between them. This CDR3 spans 12 amino acids. Germline CDR1 and CDR2: SGHRS and YFSETQ. The CDR3 reads CASSTDTYEQYF. The CDR3 DNA follows: TGCGCCAGCAGCACAGACACGTACGAGCAGTACTTC.

The chain is built from TRBV7-9 and TRBJ1-1; D might be TRBD1 (6 bases). V shed 5 bases and J shed 1 base, with 17 bases lying between them. CDR3 length: 16 amino acids. From germline, CDR1 is SEHNR and CDR2 FQNEAQ (reference sequence). CDR3 region: CASSPRGGGQNTEAFF. CDR3 DNA: TGTGCCAGCAGCCCGAGAGGGGGGGGGCAGAACACTGAAGCTTTCTTT.

The V call is TRBV19, the J call TRBJ2-3; maybe TRBD2 (6 bases). This CDR3 spans 17 amino acids. Germline CDR1 is LNHDA and CDR2 is SQIVND (reference sequence). The V end was cut by 7 bases, the J end by 4 bases, with 24 bases between. In DNA, the CDR3 is TGTGCCAGTAACCGGGAGCCGGGACCACCTCGGGCAGATACGCAGTATTTT. Translated, it gives CASNREPGPPRADTQYF.

This clone has a single count. The rearrangement joins TRBV28 to TRBJ2-2; D is ambiguous. Germline lookup yields CDR1 MDHEN and CDR2 SYDVKM. The CDR3 extends over 13 amino acids. The V end was cut by 4 bases, the J end by 4 bases, with 7 bases between. The DNA for the CDR3 is TGTGCCAGCAGTTCTCTGGTCACCGGGGAGCTGTTTTTT. It encodes CASSSLVTGELFF.

This clone was observed once. The chain has TRBV28 and TRBJ2-1; 11 bases fit TRBD2. The CDR3 consists of 14 residues. After removal of 6 bases from V and 5 bases from J, the junction contained 3 bases not matched to a gene. CDR1 is MDHEN, CDR2 SYDVKM, per germline. CDR3 in amino acids: CASRPGLADNEQFF. The CDR3 DNA follows: TGTGCCAGCAGACCGGGACTAGCGGACAATGAGCAGTTCTTC.

The table lists this clone with a count of one. CDR3 DNA: TGCGCCAGCAGCGCGGGACTAGCGGGAGTGAAGACAGATACGCAGTATTTT. Translating it yields CASSAGLAGVKTDTQYF. The rearrangement links TRBV5-1 to TRBJ2-3; 14 bases map to TRBD2. Germline values: CDR1 SGHRS, CDR2 YFSETQ. V gave up 4 bases and J gave up 3 bases; unmatched junction bases: 7. The CDR3 loop spans 17 amino acids.

V gene TRBV5-6 combines with J gene TRBJ1-2, with 7 nucleotides matching TRBD1. Germline V gene sequence: CDR1 SGHDT, CDR2 YYEEEE. The CDR3 covers 15 residues. The trim removed 4 bases at V and 2 bases at J, leaving 8 bases unmatched. The CDR3: CASSPPWDSNYGYTF. CDR3 DNA sequence: TGTGCCAGCAGCCCGCCCTGGGACAGCAACTATGGCTACACCTTC.

The CDR3 coding sequence is TGTGCCATCAGTGTTCAGGAGTCGAGCTACACCTTC. Translating it yields CAISVQESSYTF. This rearrangement joins TRBV10-3 to TRBJ1-2; D unresolved. Germline V CDR1 and CDR2: ENHRY, SYGVKD. This CDR3 comprises 12 residues. V dropped 4 bases and J dropped 9 bases, with 12 bases sitting between them.

J is TRBJ1-2 and V is TRBV2; D call uncertain. The CDR3 is made up of 13 amino acids. Per the germline V gene, CDR1 is SNHLY and CDR2 is FYNNEI. V dropped 1 base and J dropped 4 bases, with 7 bases sitting between them. Here the CDR3 reads CASSEEVRYGYTF. CDR3 nucleotide sequence: TGTGCCAGCAGTGAAGAGGTGCGCTATGGCTACACCTTC.

This clone was recorded once. This rearrangement joins TRBV7-3 to TRBJ1-2; a weak D match, TRBD1 (5 bases). Germline CDR1 SGHTA, CDR2 FQGTGA. CDR3 length: 12 amino acids. The V and J ends lost 5 bases and 10 bases respectively, with 14 bases between them. For the CDR3, the DNA is TGTGCCAGCAGCCCCCGGGGACGCTTCTACACCTTC. Translation gives CASSPRGRFYTF.